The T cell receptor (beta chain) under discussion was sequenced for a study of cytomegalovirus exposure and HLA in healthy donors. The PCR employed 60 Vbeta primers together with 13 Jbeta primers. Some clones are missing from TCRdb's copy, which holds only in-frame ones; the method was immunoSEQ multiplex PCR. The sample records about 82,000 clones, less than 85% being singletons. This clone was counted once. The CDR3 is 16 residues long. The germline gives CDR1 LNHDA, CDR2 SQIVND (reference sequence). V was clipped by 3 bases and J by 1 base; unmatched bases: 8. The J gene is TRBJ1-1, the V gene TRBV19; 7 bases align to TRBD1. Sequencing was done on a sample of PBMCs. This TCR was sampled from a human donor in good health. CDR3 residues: CASSMTTTGRNTEAFF. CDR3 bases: TGTGCCAGTAGTATGACCACGACAGGGAGGAACACTGAAGCTTTCTTT.